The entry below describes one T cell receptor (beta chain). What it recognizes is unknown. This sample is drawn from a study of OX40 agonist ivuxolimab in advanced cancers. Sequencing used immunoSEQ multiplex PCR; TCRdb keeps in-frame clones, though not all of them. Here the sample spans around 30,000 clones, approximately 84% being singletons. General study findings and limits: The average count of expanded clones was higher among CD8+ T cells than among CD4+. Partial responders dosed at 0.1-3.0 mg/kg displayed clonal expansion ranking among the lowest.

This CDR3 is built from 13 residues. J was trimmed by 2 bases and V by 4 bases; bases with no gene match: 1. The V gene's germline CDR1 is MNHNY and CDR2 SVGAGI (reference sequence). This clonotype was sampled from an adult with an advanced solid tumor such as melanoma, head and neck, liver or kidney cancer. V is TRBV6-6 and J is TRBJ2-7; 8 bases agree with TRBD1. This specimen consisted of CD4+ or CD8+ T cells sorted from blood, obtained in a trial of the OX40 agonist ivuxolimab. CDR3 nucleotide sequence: TGTGCCAGCAGTTGGGGACAGGCCTACGAGCAGTACTTC. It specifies CASSWGQAYEQYF.